The T cell receptor (beta chain) described here comes from a study of neurological immune-mediated disorders. General observations from the study: Expanded clones shared no identical CDR3 amino acid sequences across subjects, which suggested private TCR-beta repertoires in all groups.

This CDR3 contains 15 residues. Trimming took 2 bases from V and 0 from J, leaving 5 bases between them. Germline V gene lookup returns CDR1 ENHRY and CDR2 SYGVKD. 5'RACE with 10-nucleotide random UMIs generated the cDNA. TCRdb re-called the 5' RACE reads with MiXCR, one entry per CDR3 protein. This sample has more than 40,000 distinct CDR3 sequences; roughly 15% occur once, and the top ten carry approximately 4%. Ten or more counts support this clonotype. What it binds is unknown. Each sorted-subset library came from about a million CD4+ or CD8+ T cells. Sequencing was carried out using CD4+ T cells from blood. The J gene is TRBJ2-6, the V gene TRBV10-3; D not resolved. This clonotype was obtained from a woman aged 60-75 years with HTLV-1-associated myelopathy (HAM/TSP). The CDR3 spells CAISEGPSGANVLTF. For the CDR3, the DNA is TGTGCCATCAGTGAGGGGCCCTCTGGGGCCAACGTCCTGACTTTC.